These T cell receptor beta chains were read from a single sample in a study of blood T cell repertoires in COVID-19. Data came from immunoSEQ multiplex PCR; TCRdb stores just in-frame clones and leaves some out. The repertoire consists of fewer than 500,000 clones, with 70% to 90% occurring once and the leading ten covering 1.5% to 2%. The sequencing sample was made of PBMCs or T cells enriched from blood (not recorded which). These receptors were obtained from a woman younger than 35 with acute COVID-19. CDR3s include the opening cysteine and the closing phenylalanine or tryptophan. Each record gives: CDR3 DNA, CDR3 protein, V gene, D gene, clone size, J gene. A D gene is named only where the DNA matches it firmly. Clone size is given for some rows only: seen once, a few or many times, or a class if the clone is expanded.

TGTGCCAGCAGCCCGCGGGTTAACAATGGAAACACCATATATTTT	CASSPRVNNGNTIYF	TRBV11-2	-	-	TRBJ1-3
TGTGCCAGCAGCTTAGGGGGTAGCGCCGACTACAATGAGCAGTTCTTC	CASSLGGSADYNEQFF	TRBV11-3	-	once	TRBJ2-1
TGTGCCTGGAGTGTAATTCCAAACACTGAAGCTTTCTTT	CAWSVIPNTEAFF	TRBV30	-	-	TRBJ1-1
TGTGCCAGCAGCCCCTCAATGCTAGCGGGGTACGAGCAGTACTTC	CASSPSMLAGYEQYF	TRBV7-9	TRBD2	-	TRBJ2-7
TGCAGCGTCGGGGACAGGGACGCTTTCTTT	CSVGDRDAFF	TRBV29-1	TRBD1	-	TRBJ1-1
TGTGCCAGCAGCCAAGACGTGCAGGGCGCAGGCTACACCTTC	CASSQDVQGAGYTF	TRBV4-2	-	once	TRBJ1-2
TGTGCCAGCGCCCTGCGGGGGTGGGCGCATGAGCAGTTCTTC	CASALRGWAHEQFF	TRBV11-1	TRBD2	-	TRBJ2-1
TGTGCCACCAGTGAATACGACAGAGCTGGCTACACCTTC	CATSEYDRAGYTF	TRBV24-1	-	-	TRBJ1-2
TGTGCCAGCAGCGTTGTGAGTCCCTCTGGGGCCAACGTCCTGACTTTC	CASSVVSPSGANVLTF	TRBV9	-	-	TRBJ2-6
TGTGCCAGCAGCACTTTAACAGGGAACCCCTACGAGCAGTACTTC	CASSTLTGNPYEQYF	TRBV7-6	-	once	TRBJ2-7
TGTGCCACCAGTGATTACAAATTGGACAGCCAGCACAATGAGCAGTTCTTC	CATSDYKLDSQHNEQFF	TRBV24-1	-	-	TRBJ2-1
TGTGCCAGCATTTCTCCAGACAGGGCTAATGAAAAACTGTTTTTT	CASISPDRANEKLFF	TRBV28	TRBD1	-	TRBJ1-4
TGTGCCTGGAGTGGAGTTCTCAACGGCGAGCAGTACTTC	CAWSGVLNGEQYF	TRBV30	-	-	TRBJ2-7
TGCGCCAGCAGTCAATCGGACACCATCTGTGGGTTT	CASSQSDTICGF	TRBV23-1	-	-	TRBJ1-5
TGTGCCAGCAGCTTATTAGGTGGGAGAAATGAAAAACTGTTTTTT	CASSLLGGRNEKLFF	TRBV7-9	-	-	TRBJ1-4
TGTGCCAGCTCACCCCTGACTGGTACCTCTGGAAACACCATATATTTT	CASSPLTGTSGNTIYF	TRBV18	-	-	TRBJ1-3
TGTGCCAGCAGTCAGTACGGGAACCCTCATCAGCCCCAGCATTTT	CASSQYGNPHQPQHF	TRBV7-6	-	-	TRBJ1-5
TGTGCCAGCGGCAGGGTATCGGAGACCCAGTACTTC	CASGRVSETQYF	TRBV6-5	-	-	TRBJ2-5
TGTGCCTGGAGTGGGGAGCGGGAGGGACACGTATCCTACAATGAGCAGTTCTTC	CAWSGEREGHVSYNEQFF	TRBV30	TRBD2	-	TRBJ2-1
TGTGCCAGCAGCTTAGATGGGAGGGCTGAAGCTTTCTTT	CASSLDGRAEAFF	TRBV7-2	-	-	TRBJ1-1
TGTGCCAGTCGCAGGGGGCGCGACTACACCTTC	CASRRGRDYTF	TRBV19	TRBD1	-	TRBJ1-2
TGTGCCAGCAGTTTACTTAGCTCTGGGGCCAACGTCCTGACTTTC	CASSLLSSGANVLTF	TRBV27	-	-	TRBJ2-6
TGCGCCAGCAGCCATCACAGGGACTCACCCCTCCACTTT	CASSHHRDSPLHF	TRBV4-1	-	-	TRBJ1-6
TGTGCCAGCAGTGGGGGGAGGGGAATCTACGAGCAGTACTTC	CASSGGRGIYEQYF	TRBV27	TRBD2	-	TRBJ2-7
TGTGCCAGCTCGTCTATAGCGGGGGGGAACGAGCAGTACTTC	CASSSIAGGNEQYF	TRBV18	TRBD2	-	TRBJ2-7
TGTGCCAGCAGTGAATTAGCAGGGCTTGAGACCCAGTACTTC	CASSELAGLETQYF	TRBV25-1	-	-	TRBJ2-5
TGCGCCAGCCGGAAGGACAGGCATCAGCCCCAGCATTTT	CASRKDRHQPQHF	TRBV5-1	TRBD1	-	TRBJ1-5
TGTGCCAGCAGCTTACGGAGGGACAACACCGGGGAGCTGTTTTTT	CASSLRRDNTGELFF	TRBV7-9	-	-	TRBJ2-2
TGTGCCAGCAGGTCCCAGGGGCAGAACAAAAACATTCAGTACTTC	CASRSQGQNKNIQYF	TRBV28	-	-	TRBJ2-4
TGTGCCACCACTAGCGGGACCTCCTACAATGAGCAGTTCTTC	CATTSGTSYNEQFF	TRBV28	TRBD2	-	TRBJ2-1
TGCAGCGTCGGGAGCGGATCTAGCACAGATACGCAGTATTTT	CSVGSGSSTDTQYF	TRBV29-1	-	-	TRBJ2-3
TGTGCCAGCACCCCAAGGGTTCGCGGGAGCACAGATACGCAGTATTTT	CASTPRVRGSTDTQYF	TRBV28	-	-	TRBJ2-3
TGTGCCAGCAGCGTAGGCAGGGGATCTGGAAACACCATATATTTT	CASSVGRGSGNTIYF	TRBV9	-	-	TRBJ1-3
TGTGCCAGCAGCTTTGGGTCCGGAGGGAGCTCTGGAAACACCATATATTTT	CASSFGSGGSSGNTIYF	TRBV3-1/TRBV3-2	-	-	TRBJ1-3
TGTGCCAGCTCACTTTCTACTAGCGGAGACACCGGGGAGCTGTTTTTT	CASSLSTSGDTGELFF	TRBV18	TRBD2	-	TRBJ2-2
TGTGCCACCAGCAGAGAGGGAGATAATGAAAAACTGTTTTTT	CATSREGDNEKLFF	TRBV15	-	-	TRBJ1-4
TGCGCCAGCAGCCAAATGGCAGGGGCCAACTACGAGCAGTACTTC	CASSQMAGANYEQYF	TRBV4-1	-	-	TRBJ2-7
TGTGCCAGCAGCCATCCGGGACAGGAGCCCTACGAGCAGTACTTC	CASSHPGQEPYEQYF	TRBV11-1	TRBD1	-	TRBJ2-7
TGTGCCAGCAGTTTAGTATCTCCAGCTAATGAAAAACTGTTTTTT	CASSLVSPANEKLFF	TRBV28	-	-	TRBJ1-4
TGTGCCAGCAGGGCCGGGACAACCTACGGCACAGATACGCAGTATTTT	CASRAGTTYGTDTQYF	TRBV3-1/TRBV3-2	-	-	TRBJ2-3
TGTGCCAGTGCCCCGCTCGGCACTGAAGCTTTCTTT	CASAPLGTEAFF	TRBV19	-	-	TRBJ1-1
TGTGCCAGCAGTCCAAATCCCGGGACTAGCGTAGGCTTTCGGGAGCAGTACTTC	CASSPNPGTSVGFREQYF	TRBV28	TRBD2	-	TRBJ2-7
TGTGCCAGCAGGATGGGACTAGCGGGGGGCCAAGAGACCCAGTACTTC	CASRMGLAGGQETQYF	TRBV2	TRBD2	once	TRBJ2-5
TGCGCCAGCAGTACAGGGGAAGATCCAGATACGCAGTATTTT	CASSTGEDPDTQYF	TRBV10-1	TRBD1	-	TRBJ2-3
TGTGCCAGCAGCCCAGTTTCGGGAAGGAACACTGAAGCTTTCTTT	CASSPVSGRNTEAFF	TRBV7-9	-	-	TRBJ1-1
TGTGCCATCATTAAGGGCCAGGGGGACACTGAAGCTTTCTTT	CAIIKGQGDTEAFF	TRBV10-3	TRBD1	few	TRBJ1-1
TGCGCCAGCAGCCAAGGCTTTTCGGGAGGGGTTTTCAATGAGCAGTTCTTC	CASSQGFSGGVFNEQFF	TRBV4-1	TRBD2	-	TRBJ2-1
TGTGCCAGCAGTTACAGCCAAGGCTACACCTTC	CASSYSQGYTF	TRBV27	-	few	TRBJ1-2
TGCAGCGGGCAGACAGGCTTTCGGGAAAAACTGTTTTTT	CSGQTGFREKLFF	TRBV29-1	-	once	TRBJ1-4
TGTGCCAGCAGCGTAGGGACAGGCCGGAACACTGAAGCTTTCTTT	CASSVGTGRNTEAFF	TRBV9	TRBD1	few	TRBJ1-1
TGTGCCATCACCGCCGACAGGGGGGGCGGTGAAGCTTTCTTT	CAITADRGGGEAFF	TRBV10-3	TRBD1	-	TRBJ1-1
TGTGCCAGTACCGGGACTAGCGGGAGGGCCGCCCACAATGAGCAGTTCTTC	CASTGTSGRAAHNEQFF	TRBV25-1	TRBD2	-	TRBJ2-1